This T cell receptor (beta chain) was obtained from a study of cytomegalovirus exposure and HLA in healthy donors. Study observations and caveats: Beyond CMV serostatus, there was no information to go on about immune exposure.

The PCR ran on 60 Vbeta and 13 Jbeta primers. Repertoires were generated with immunoSEQ multiplex PCR, while TCRdb's copy carries only in-frame clones and drops some. The table lists 150,000 to 200,000 clones, about 84% of them singletons. Comment on this clone: Its antigen is currently unknown.

The V gene's germline CDR1 is SNHLY and CDR2 FYNNEI. The CDR3 is 13 amino acids. Trimming left V 2 bases short and J 10 bases short, with 15 bases between. Healthy bone marrow donors made up the donor group. The sequence was obtained from a man between 50 and 59 years old in good health and CMV-seropositive. The sequenced sample was PBMCs. The chain joins TRBV2 to TRBJ2-7; D is possibly TRBD2 (5 bases). This chain's CDR3 is CASSELLGVSQYF. The CDR3 region has the DNA TGTGCCAGCAGTGAATTACTAGGAGTATCCCAGTACTTC.